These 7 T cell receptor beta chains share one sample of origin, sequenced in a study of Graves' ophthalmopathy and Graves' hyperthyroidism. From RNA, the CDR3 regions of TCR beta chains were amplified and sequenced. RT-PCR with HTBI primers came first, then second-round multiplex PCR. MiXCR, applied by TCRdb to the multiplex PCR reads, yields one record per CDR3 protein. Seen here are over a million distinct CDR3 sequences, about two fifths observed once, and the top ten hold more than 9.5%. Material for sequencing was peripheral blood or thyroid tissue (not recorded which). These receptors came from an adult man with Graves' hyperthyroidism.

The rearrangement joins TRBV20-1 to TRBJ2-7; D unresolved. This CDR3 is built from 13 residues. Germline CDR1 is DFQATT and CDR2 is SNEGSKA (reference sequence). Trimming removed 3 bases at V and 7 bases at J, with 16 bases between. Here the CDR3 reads CSASFQALGEQYF. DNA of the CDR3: TGCAGTGCTAGTTTTCAGGCTTTGGGTGAGCAGTACTTC.

The DNA for the CDR3 is TGTGCCAGCAGCCCCACAGGGGGATGGACGAACACTGAAGCTTTCTTT. It is translated as CASSPTGGWTNTEAFF. The genes are TRBV7-2 and TRBJ1-1; 8 bases agree with TRBD1. The length of the CDR3 is 16 residues. V gave up 5 bases and J gave up 1 base; unmatched junction bases: 9. Per the germline V gene, CDR1 is SGHTA and CDR2 is FQGNSA.

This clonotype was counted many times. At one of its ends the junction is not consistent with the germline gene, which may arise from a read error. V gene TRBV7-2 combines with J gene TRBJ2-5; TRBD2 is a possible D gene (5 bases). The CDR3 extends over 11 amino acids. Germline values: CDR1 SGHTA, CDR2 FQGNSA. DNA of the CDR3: TGTGCCAGCAGCTTAGGCGTACTCACGGGGTTC. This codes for CASSLGVLTGF. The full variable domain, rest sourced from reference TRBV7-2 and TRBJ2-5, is GAGVSQSPSNKVTEKGKDVELRCDPISGHTALYWYRQSLGQGLEFLIYFQGNSAPDKSGLPSDRFSAERTGGSVSTLTIQRTQQEDSAVYLCASSLGVLTGFGPGTRLLVL.

CDR3 residues: CASSLFFGETQYF. In nucleotides, the CDR3 is TGTGCCAGCAGTTTATTTTTCGGGGAGACCCAGTACTTC. The rearrangement links TRBV27 to TRBJ2-5; D ambiguous. V was shortened by 1 base and J by 5 bases, with 8 bases between the two germline ends. Germline CDR1 is MNHEY and CDR2 is SMNVEV (reference sequence). This CDR3 spans 13 amino acids.

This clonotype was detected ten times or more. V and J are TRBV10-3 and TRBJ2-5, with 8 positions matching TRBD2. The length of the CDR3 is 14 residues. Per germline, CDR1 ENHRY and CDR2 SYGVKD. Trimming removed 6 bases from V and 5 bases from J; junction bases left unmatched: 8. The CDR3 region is CAIRGAGVAETQYF. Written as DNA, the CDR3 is TGTGCCATCAGAGGAGCGGGAGTGGCGGAGACCCAGTACTTC.

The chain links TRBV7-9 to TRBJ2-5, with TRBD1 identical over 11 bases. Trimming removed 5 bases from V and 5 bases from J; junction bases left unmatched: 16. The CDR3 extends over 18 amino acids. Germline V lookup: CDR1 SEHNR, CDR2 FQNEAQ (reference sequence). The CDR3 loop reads CASSLWTGQGASIETQYF. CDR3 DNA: TGTGCCAGCAGCCTATGGACCGGACAGGGGGCTTCGATTGAGACCCAGTACTTC. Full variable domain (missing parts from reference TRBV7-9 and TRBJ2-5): DTGVSQNPRHKITKRGQNVTFRCDPISEHNRLYWYRQTLGQGPEFLTYFQNEAQLEKSRLLSDRFSAERPKGSFSTLEIQRTEQGDSAMYLCASSLWTGQGASIETQYFGPGTRLLVL.

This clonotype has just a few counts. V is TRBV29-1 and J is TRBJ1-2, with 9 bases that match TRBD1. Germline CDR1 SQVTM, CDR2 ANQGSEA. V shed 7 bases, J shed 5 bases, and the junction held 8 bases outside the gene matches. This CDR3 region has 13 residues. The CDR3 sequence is CSAYNDRGYGYTF. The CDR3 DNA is TGCAGCGCATATAACGACAGGGGGTATGGCTACACCTTC.